The T cell receptor (beta chain) under discussion was sequenced for a study of human T cells and chemical hapten exposure. Time point described: patch test 2, 6 weeks after DPC sensitization. Treatment here: therapeutic diphenylcyclopropenone sensitization with weekly scalp DPC. This clonotype has a handful of counts. Its specificity is unknown. MiXCR was run by TCRdb on the RACE reads, yielding one entry per CDR3 protein. In the table there are 80,000 to 95,000 distinct CDR3 sequences, roughly 11% of which are singletons. Overall study results and limits: Donors' alopecia may make their immune response differ from healthy people's. While controls formed fewer of them, expanded TCRs formed significantly more large CDR3 similarity clusters. There was no change with DPC sensitization in TCRs above 1 in 1000 frequency.

CDR1 and CDR2 from the germline V gene are SQVTM and ANQGSEA. Losses at the gene ends were 6 bases for V and 3 bases for J; bases not matched to a gene: 5. The CDR3 runs to 13 residues. This sequence originates from a man aged 35 to 55 with alopecia areata. Some clones in this sample may be carry-over from other donors' samples. Material: whole blood, obtained in connection with sensitization to the hapten diphenylcyclopropenone (DPC). V gene TRBV29-1 combines with J gene TRBJ2-1; 7 bases fit TRBD1. The CDR3: CSVDRELYNEQFF. As DNA, the CDR3 is TGCAGCGTCGACAGGGAACTCTACAATGAGCAGTTCTTC.